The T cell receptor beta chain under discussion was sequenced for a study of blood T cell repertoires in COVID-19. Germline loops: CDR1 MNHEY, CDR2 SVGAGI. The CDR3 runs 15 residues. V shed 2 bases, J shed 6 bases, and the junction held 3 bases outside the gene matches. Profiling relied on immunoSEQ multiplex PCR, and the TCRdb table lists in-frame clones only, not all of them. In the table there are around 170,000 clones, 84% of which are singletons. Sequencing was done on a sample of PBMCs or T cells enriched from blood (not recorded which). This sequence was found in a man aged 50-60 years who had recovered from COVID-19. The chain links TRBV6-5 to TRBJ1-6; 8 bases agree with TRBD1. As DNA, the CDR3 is TGTGCCAGCAGTTACGAACAGGGGGTTAATTCACCCCTCCACTTT. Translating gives CASSYEQGVNSPLHF.